One and the same sample provided the 18 T cell receptor beta chains below, sequenced in a study of identical twins. Using its own MiXCR run on the 5' RACE reads, TCRdb lists one record per CDR3 protein. The data contain about 530,000 distinct CDR3 sequences, 20% to 25% of them singletons. The same data also contributed to another study, on yellow fever vaccine responses in identical twins.

The source material was CD4+ T cells sorted from blood. The receptors come from a woman between 18 and 29 years old in good health.

This clonotype was counted between two and nine times. The chain combines TRBV20-1 with TRBJ1-2, with D unresolved. The CDR3 covers 13 residues. Germline CDR1 DFQATT, CDR2 SNEGSKA (reference sequence). V was pared by 1 base and J by 3 bases, with 9 bases between. The DNA of the CDR3 is TGCAGTGCTAGAGCCCCCCCCCACTATGGCTACACCTTC. It is translated as CSARAPPHYGYTF.

The chain couples TRBV20-1 to TRBJ2-1; unclear D gene. In germline, CDR1 is DFQATT, CDR2 SNEGSKA (reference sequence). The CDR3 is made up of 11 amino acids. The V and J ends lost 8 bases and 7 bases respectively, with 12 bases between them. The CDR3 sequence: CSIALLNEQFF. The CDR3 DNA sequence: TGCAGTATAGCCCTCTTAAATGAGCAGTTCTTC.

The chain uses TRBV19 and TRBJ1-4, with D hard to call. The germline V gene has CDR1 LNHDA and CDR2 SQIVND (reference sequence). Trimming stripped 4 bases from V and 10 bases from J, with 7 bases between. There are 11 residues in the CDR3. The CDR3 is CASSSVGKLFF. The CDR3 DNA reads as TGTGCCAGTAGTAGTGTCGGAAAACTGTTTTTT.

This clonotype was picked up many times. The V and J genes are TRBV12-3 or TRBV12-4 and TRBJ2-1; D unresolved. V was cut by 5 bases and J by 3 bases, with 5 bases left in between. This CDR3 has 12 residues. The CDR3 DNA sequence: TGTGCCAGCAGTCCCAACTACAATGAGCAGTTCTTC. Translating it yields CASSPNYNEQFF.

This clonotype was seen a handful of times. The chain has TRBV18 and TRBJ1-1; a possible D gene is TRBD1 (5 bases). From germline, CDR1 is KGHSH and CDR2 LQKENI. Trimming took 6 bases from V and 3 from J, leaving 14 bases between them. The CDR3 is made up of 14 amino acids. CDR3 nucleotide sequence: TGTGCCAGCTCCGAAGGGGCAGGTCACACTGAAGCTTTCTTT. Amino acids: CASSEGAGHTEAFF. Combining the CDR3 with reference TRBV18 and TRBJ1-1 gives the whole variable domain NAGVMQNPRHLVRRRGQEARLRCSPMKGHSHVYWYRQLPEEGLKFMVYLQKENIIDESGMPKERFSAEFPKEGPSILRIQQVVRGDSAAYFCASSEGAGHTEAFFGQGTRLTVV.

This clonotype has more than one count but fewer than ten. The chain has TRBV28 and TRBJ1-3, with D possibly TRBD1 on 5 matching bases. The CDR3 consists of 16 residues. The germline V gene encodes CDR1 MDHEN and CDR2 SYDVKM. With 4 bases removed from V and 2 bases from J, the gap between germline ends came to 15 bases. CDR3 nucleotide sequence: TGTGCCAGCAGTTCCTACCCGGACATAACTGGAAACACCATATATTTT. Translation: CASSSYPDITGNTIYF.

The chain uses TRBV10-3 and TRBJ2-1; a weak D match, TRBD2 (6 bases). From germline, CDR1 is ENHRY and CDR2 SYGVKD. The CDR3 has 12 residues. V lost 6 bases to trimming and J lost 8 bases, with 11 bases between them. The CDR3 spells CAIRTSGYEQFF. CDR3 coding DNA: TGTGCCATCAGGACTAGTGGCTATGAGCAGTTCTTC.

The chain recombines TRBV6-2 or TRBV6-3 with TRBJ2-3, with TRBD1 identical over 11 bases. The V gene's germline CDR1 is MNHEY and CDR2 SVGEGT. V gave up 0 bases and J gave up 4 bases; unmatched junction bases: 6. The CDR3 has 17 residues. The CDR3 is CASSYSRGQGGSDTQYF. The CDR3 nucleotides read TGTGCCAGCAGTTACTCGAGGGGACAGGGGGGATCAGATACGCAGTATTTT.

This clonotype was recorded a few times. This rearrangement joins TRBV7-6 to TRBJ2-1, with 15 positions matching TRBD2. Germline CDR1 SGHVS, CDR2 FNYEAQ. This CDR3 has 19 amino acids. V shed 4 bases and J 0 bases; nucleotides not matched to a gene: 7. The CDR3 sequence is CASSSAGTSGRFSYNEQFF. As DNA, the CDR3 is TGTGCCAGCAGCTCGGCCGGGACTAGCGGGAGGTTCTCCTACAATGAGCAGTTCTTC.

The table lists this clonotype with a few counts. The rearrangement joins TRBV5-1 to TRBJ2-3; the match to TRBD1 covers 8 bases. CDR1 is SGHRS and CDR2 is YFSETQ in the germline V gene. The CDR3 runs 15 residues. Trimming at V came to 3 bases and at J to 3 bases, leaving 6 bases not matched to a gene. The CDR3 sequence: CASSSRTGRTDTQYF. The CDR3 DNA is TGCGCCAGCAGCTCCAGGACAGGGAGAACAGATACGCAGTATTTT. The full variable domain, rest sourced from reference TRBV5-1 and TRBJ2-3, is KAGVTQTPRYLIKTRGQQVTLSCSPISGHRSVSWYQQTPGQGLQFLFEYFSETQRNKGNFPGRFSGRQFSNSRSEMNVSTLELGDSALYLCASSSRTGRTDTQYFGPGTRLTVL.

V usage is TRBV5-1 and J usage is TRBJ2-7; D possibly uses TRBD1 or TRBD2 (6 bases each). The germline CDR1 and CDR2 sequences are SGHRS and YFSETQ. The CDR3 runs to 16 residues. Trimming shortened V by 2 bases and J by 3 bases, and 18 bases separated the two germline ends. The CDR3 sequence: CASSLTQGGSYYEQYF. The CDR3 DNA follows: TGCGCCAGCAGCTTAACTCAAGGGGGGTCCTACTACGAGCAGTACTTC.

A few counts support this clonotype. The rearrangement joins TRBV2 to TRBJ2-7, with D unclear. This CDR3 has 12 amino acids. The V end was cut by 6 bases, the J end by 7 bases, with 13 bases between. The germline CDR1 and CDR2 sequences are SNHLY and FYNNEI. CDR3 sequence: CASSVDLGEQYV. Here the CDR3 DNA reads TGTGCCAGCAGCGTCGATCTTGGAGAGCAGTACGTC.

J is TRBJ2-3 and V is TRBV6-1; D unclear. The V end lost 6 bases, the J end lost 2 bases, and 9 bases lay between the germline ends. The germline CDR1 and CDR2 sequences are MNHNS and SASEGT. The CDR3 covers 13 residues. The CDR3, as DNA: TGTGCCAGCAGCAAAGGCCTCACAGATACGCAGTATTTT. As protein: CASSKGLTDTQYF.

The rearrangement joins TRBV4-1 to TRBJ1-5; 11 bases map to TRBD1. The CDR3 runs to 15 residues. The V gene's germline CDR1 is MGHRA and CDR2 YSYEKL. V was pared by 4 bases and J by 5 bases, with 4 bases of the junction left unmatched. CDR3 in amino acids: CASSLGTGGHQPQHF. The CDR3 region has the DNA TGCGCCAGCAGCCTCGGGACAGGGGGTCATCAGCCCCAGCATTTT.

This clonotype was recorded a few times. This chain uses TRBV3-1 with TRBJ2-5; D is ambiguous. Germline lookup yields CDR1 LGHDT and CDR2 YNNKEL (reference sequence). V was shortened by 2 bases and J by 7 bases, with 8 bases between the two germline ends. The CDR3 has 12 residues. DNA of the CDR3: TGTGCCAGCAGCCAAACCCCCGCGACCCAGTACTTC. Protein sequence: CASSQTPATQYF.

The chain joins TRBV29-1 to TRBJ1-5; tentative D call: TRBD1 (5 bases). The V end was cut by 4 bases, the J end by 3 bases, with 10 bases between. The length of the CDR3 is 13 residues. From germline, CDR1 is SQVTM and CDR2 ANQGSEA. The CDR3 sequence: CSVGAGNNQPQHF. The DNA for the CDR3 is TGCAGCGTTGGGGCAGGGAACAATCAGCCCCAGCATTTT.

The chain employs TRBV20-1 and TRBJ2-5; D perhaps matches TRBD1 (6 bases). Germline assignment: CDR1 DFQATT and CDR2 SNEGSKA (reference sequence). The CDR3 has 11 residues. V was pared by 6 bases and J by 5 bases, with 10 bases between. The CDR3 DNA is TGCAGTGCACCCCAGGGGGAGACCCAGTACTTC. Protein: CSAPQGETQYF.

The chain has TRBV12-3 or TRBV12-4 and TRBJ1-2; 9 nucleotides agree with TRBD1. J was trimmed by 4 bases and V by 6 bases; bases with no gene match: 9. This CDR3 is 15 amino acids long. In DNA form, the CDR3 reads TGTGCCAGCAGCCCTACAGGGGGCGCGAGCTATGGCTACACCTTC. This codes for CASSPTGGASYGYTF.